The entry below describes one TCR beta chain. This sample was included in a study of blood T cell repertoires in COVID-19. Study information: Material from acute and convalescent COVID-19 was sourced from the United States, Italy and Spain.

In the original analysis: It was from reference gene primer amplification that nucleated cell counts were estimated. This table comes from immunoSEQ multiplex PCR, and its TCRdb copy is limited to in-frame clones, with some not included. The DNA gave D and trimming, while V, J and clone size come from that table. The sample holds 200,000 to 250,000 clones, approximately 80% seen once. Germline-derived CDR1 and CDR2 are KGHSH and LQKENI. The CDR3 contains 15 residues. V trimming: 4 bases; J trimming: 7 bases; junction bases outside the gene matches: 7. This TCR was recovered from a young man with acute COVID-19. The specimen was PBMCs or T cells enriched from blood (not recorded which). The rearrangement joins TRBV18 to TRBJ1-5; 10 positions match TRBD1. The CDR3 is CASSRGQGLEQPQHF. DNA for the CDR3: TGTGCCAGCTCACGGGGACAGGGGCTGGAACAGCCCCAGCATTTT.